This TCR beta chain was found in a study of regulatory T cells in long-lasting Graves disease. Overall study findings and caveats: Compared with new cases, persistent Graves' patients showed reduced TCR diversity.

According to the study, TCR beta libraries were built with iRepertoire HTBI primers and CDR3-region Arm-PCR. TCRdb redid the calling of the multiplex PCR reads with MiXCR, one entry per CDR3 protein. Among 350,000 to 400,000 distinct CDR3 sequences listed, 15% to 20% were seen once. Documented time point: newly diagnosed GD, antithyroid drugs for less than 3 months. Making the TCR library involved RNA that had been extracted from PBMCs. Only a few counts were recorded for this clonotype. Its antigen is unidentified. Germline CDR1 MGHRA, CDR2 YSYEKL. Deletions cut 8 bases from V and 10 bases from J, with 15 bases between. The CDR3 length is 12 residues. The same specimen was also included in a second study, on T cells in Graves' hyperthyroidism and ophthalmopathy.

The receptor's source is a woman aged 18 to 35 with Graves disease. This chain links TRBV4-1 with TRBJ2-1; D unclear. The sample was peripheral blood mononuclear cells (PBMCs), taken at new diagnosis, from a patient treated with antithyroid drugs. The CDR3 is CASCGPSFEQFF. The CDR3 DNA sequence: TGCGCCAGCTGCGGACCTTCCTTCGAGCAGTTCTTC.